Below, 6 T cell receptor beta chains from the same sample are listed, as sequenced in a study of esophageal squamous cell carcinoma under preoperative chemotherapy. Time point noted: before preoperative PTX-NDP chemotherapy. TCRdb reprocessed the PCR reads with MiXCR, giving one entry per CDR3 protein. The table records around 14,000 distinct CDR3 sequences, around three fifths of them present only once. Sampling was performed from a patient given preoperative chemotherapy. Receptors originate from a human donor with esophageal squamous cell carcinoma. The donor label of this sample is uncertain.

This clonotype was observed a handful of times. The V and J genes are TRBV7-6 and TRBJ2-1, with 10 bases fitting TRBD1. The J call may be faulty, since TRBJ2-7 better matches the DNA end. CDR3 size: 15 residues. Germline CDR1 and CDR2: SGHVS and FNYEAQ. For the CDR3, the DNA is TGTGCCAGCAGCTTGGGACAGGGGAGCTCCTACGAGCAGTACTTC. Its translation is CASSLGQGSSYEQYF.

This clonotype appeared a single time. One end of the junction varies from germline; a read error may be responsible. The V gene is TRBV6-1, the J gene TRBJ2-3; possibly TRBD1 for D (6 bases). Germline lookup yields CDR1 MNHNS and CDR2 SASEGT. The CDR3 contains 16 residues. CDR3 sequence: CASSEAVQGPTDMQYF. DNA for the CDR3: TGTGCCAGCAGTGAAGCGGTACAGGGACCCACAGACATGCAGTATTTC.

Of note for this clonotype: A much larger clone sits a single nucleotide away, making a read error possible. V usage is TRBV6-1 and J usage is TRBJ2-5; D is possibly TRBD2 (5 bases). This CDR3 spans 13 amino acids. Germline V CDR1 and CDR2: MNHNS, SASEGT. V lost 6 bases and J lost 11, with 19 bases in between. In DNA, the CDR3 is TGTGCCAGCAGCGGGGTCGAATACAATGAGCAGTACTTC. Amino acids: CASSGVEYNEQYF.

This rearrangement joins TRBV11-3 to TRBJ1-2; 11 bases fit TRBD1. J gave up 10 bases and V 6 bases, and 7 bases lay outside the gene matches. This CDR3 spans 13 amino acids. Germline V gene lookup returns CDR1 SGHNT and CDR2 YENEEA. The CDR3 loop is CASSPGQGGDYTF. In nucleotides, the CDR3 is TGTGCCAGCAGTCCGGGACAGGGGGGAGACTACACCTTC.

The CDR3 coding sequence is TGTGCCAGCAGGTACGCAGGGGACAACACTGAAGCTTTCTTT. Its protein is CASRYAGDNTEAFF. This chain links TRBV6-5 with TRBJ1-1; D is possibly TRBD1 (6 bases). CDR3 length: 14 residues. With 6 bases removed from V and 2 bases from J, the gap between germline ends came to 13 bases. The germline gives CDR1 MNHEY, CDR2 SVGAGI.

Turning to this clonotype: A much larger clone differs by one base, so this may be a read error. The rearrangement links TRBV12-5 to TRBJ2-1, with a tentative D call TRBD1 (6 bases). This CDR3 has 16 amino acids. Trimming removed 2 bases from V and 4 bases from J, with 15 bases in between. Germline values: CDR1 LGHNT, CDR2 FRNRAP. CDR3 in amino acids: CASGLMDSKSYNEQFF. CDR3 bases: TGTGCTAGTGGTTTGATGGACAGCAAGTCTTACAATGAGCAGTTCTTC.